The 25 T cell receptor beta chains given below trace back to one sample, sequenced in a study of blood T cell repertoires in COVID-19. The repertoire was sequenced with immunoSEQ multiplex PCR; TCRdb's copy has only in-frame clones and lacks some. The sample has roughly 200,000 clones, roughly 89% seen once. Sequenced: PBMCs or T cells enriched from blood (not recorded which). The receptors come from a woman aged 25 to 45 who had been exposed to COVID-19.

V gene TRBV5-1 combines with J gene TRBJ1-2, with TRBD1 as a possible D gene (5 bases). Trimming pared 7 bases from V and 2 bases from J, leaving 18 bases between. The CDR3 covers 15 residues. Germline lookup yields CDR1 SGHRS and CDR2 YFSETQ. DNA for the CDR3: TGCGCCAGCGGGTTTGGTTCAGGGCTGAACTATGGCTACACCTTC. Protein sequence: CASGFGSGLNYGYTF.

V gene TRBV6-6 combines with J gene TRBJ1-5, with D hard to call. V gave up 2 bases and J gave up 3 bases, with 14 bases separating them. The germline V gene encodes CDR1 MNHNY and CDR2 SVGAGI (reference sequence). The CDR3 loop spans 16 amino acids. CDR3: CASSYLDSSHNQPQHF. The CDR3, as DNA: TGTGCCAGCAGTTACCTAGACTCCAGCCACAATCAGCCCCAGCATTTT.

The chain uses TRBV6-2 or TRBV6-3 and TRBJ2-2; 16 bases line up with TRBD2. This CDR3 is 18 amino acids long. Trimming cost V 6 bases and J 4 bases; bases outside gene matches: 8. Germline-derived CDR1 and CDR2 are MNHEY and SVGEGT. As DNA, the CDR3 is TGTGCCAGCAGCCGGGGACTAGCGGGGGGGCTGGGCACCGGGGAGCTGTTTTTT. Encoded protein: CASSRGLAGGLGTGELFF.

The chain joins TRBV5-1 to TRBJ2-6, with 7 nucleotides matching TRBD1. The V segment lost 4 bases and the J segment 0 bases; nucleotides outside the gene matches: 7. Germline V lookup: CDR1 SGHRS, CDR2 YFSETQ. CDR3 size: 17 residues. The CDR3 is CASSHGQDLSGANVLTF. In nucleotides, the CDR3 is TGCGCCAGCAGCCACGGACAGGACCTCTCTGGGGCCAACGTCCTGACTTTC.

The chain joins TRBV29-1 to TRBJ1-4, with D maybe TRBD1 (6 bases). This CDR3 comprises 14 residues. The V end lost 0 bases, the J end lost 6 bases, and 11 bases lay between the germline ends. Germline values: CDR1 SQVTM, CDR2 ANQGSEA. This chain's CDR3 is CSVEESAGDEKLFF. The DNA of the CDR3 is TGCAGCGTTGAAGAGTCGGCAGGGGATGAAAAACTGTTTTTT.

The chain is built from TRBV10-3 and TRBJ1-1; D is perhaps TRBD1 (5 bases). Germline CDR1 is ENHRY and CDR2 is SYGVKD. The CDR3 consists of 15 residues. Trimming took off 2 bases at V and 5 bases at J, with 15 bases between the two ends. The CDR3 reads CAISEPTKGDTEAFF. The CDR3 DNA reads TGTGCCATCAGTGAGCCCACAAAAGGGGATACTGAAGCTTTCTTT.

V usage is TRBV9 and J usage is TRBJ1-1; D is undetermined. This CDR3 comprises 15 residues. From germline, CDR1 is SGDLS and CDR2 YYNGEE. Trimming took 0 bases from V and 0 from J, leaving 9 bases between them. CDR3 sequence: CASSVGAAVNTEAFF. CDR3 coding DNA: TGTGCCAGCAGCGTAGGCGCGGCTGTGAACACTGAAGCTTTCTTT.

The rearrangement joins TRBV5-1 to TRBJ2-7; D call uncertain. The CDR3 has 14 residues. Trimming cost V 0 bases and J 3 bases, with 10 bases left between them. Germline lookup yields CDR1 SGHRS and CDR2 YFSETQ. The CDR3 sequence is CASSLASGFYEQYF. As DNA, the CDR3 is TGCGCCAGCAGCTTGGCCTCGGGTTTCTACGAGCAGTACTTC.

The J gene is TRBJ1-2, the V gene TRBV5-1; 7 nucleotides match TRBD1. This CDR3 has 15 amino acids. Germline V gene data show CDR1 as SGHRS and CDR2 as YFSETQ. Trimming cost V 0 bases and J 11 bases; bases outside gene matches: 13. The CDR3 bases are TGCGCCAGCAGCTTGGTGGAACATGGACAGGACGAGTACACCTTC. Translating gives CASSLVEHGQDEYTF. The full variable domain, in which reference TRBV5-1 and TRBJ1-2 provide the parts outside the CDR3, is KAGVTQTPRYLIKTRGQQVTLSCSPISGHRSVSWYQQTPGQGLQFLFEYFSETQRNKGNFPGRFSGRQFSNSRSEMNVSTLELGDSALYLCASSLVEHGQDEYTFGSGTRLTVV.

This clone was counted only a few times. The chain employs TRBV3-1 (or the pseudogene TRBV3-2) and TRBJ2-5; 7 bases line up with TRBD1. J was trimmed by 5 bases and V by 4 bases; bases with no gene match: 4. Germline V gene sequence: CDR1 LGHDT, CDR2 YNNKEL (reference sequence). There are 13 residues in the CDR3. The CDR3: CASSRGGAETQYF. CDR3 DNA: TGTGCCAGCAGCCGAGGGGGCGCGGAGACCCAGTACTTC.

This rearrangement joins TRBV5-4 to TRBJ2-7; TRBD2 might be the D (6 bases). V dropped 2 bases and J dropped 6 bases, with 12 bases sitting between them. The length of the CDR3 is 13 residues. CDR1 and CDR2 from the germline V gene are SGHNT and YYREEE (reference sequence). CDR3: CASSFGAGGEQYF. CDR3 nucleotides: TGTGCCAGCAGCTTCGGAGCCGGGGGCGAGCAGTACTTC.

V is TRBV7-7 and J is TRBJ2-5; TRBD1 agrees at 10 bases. The V and J ends lost 5 bases and 4 bases, in that order; junction bases with no gene match: 7. CDR3 length equals 15 residues. Germline V lookup: CDR1 SSHAT, CDR2 FNYEAQ (reference sequence). The DNA of the CDR3 is TGTGCCAGCAGCCCAGGGACAGGGGCGGGAGAGACCCAGTACTTC. Protein sequence: CASSPGTGAGETQYF. Filled out from reference TRBV7-7 and TRBJ2-5, the complete variable domain reads GAGVSQSPRYKVTKRGQDVTLRCDPISSHATLYWYQQALGQGPEFLTYFNYEAQPDKSGLPSDRFSAERPEGSISTLTIQRTEQRDSAMYRCASSPGTGAGETQYFGPGTRLLVL.

V gene TRBV10-3 combines with J gene TRBJ2-3; weak D call: TRBD1 (5 bases). Trimming removed 10 bases at V and 3 bases at J, with 14 bases between. The CDR3 totals 13 residues. Germline CDR1 is ENHRY and CDR2 is SYGVKD. CDR3 residues: CATQDPVTDTQYF. DNA for the CDR3: TGTGCCACACAGGACCCGGTGACAGATACGCAGTATTTT.

V usage is TRBV5-6 and J usage is TRBJ2-1, with D possibly TRBD1 on 5 matching bases. Germline CDR1 SGHDT, CDR2 YYEEEE. The V and J ends lost 2 bases and 7 bases respectively, with 22 bases between them. CDR3 length: 17 amino acids. CDR3 region: CASSFLPGGWGANEQFF. CDR3 coding DNA: TGTGCCAGCAGCTTTTTGCCCGGTGGGTGGGGCGCAAATGAGCAGTTCTTC. Using reference TRBV5-6 and TRBJ2-1 for the parts outside the CDR3, the full variable domain is DAGVTQSPTHLIKTRGQQVTLRCSPKSGHDTVSWYQQALGQGPQFIFQYYEEEERQRGNFPDRFSGHQFPNYSSELNVNALLLGDSALYLCASSFLPGGWGANEQFFGPGTRLTVL.

This sequence joins TRBV11-3 and TRBJ1-2, with TRBD1 as a possible D gene (6 bases). Germline V gene data show CDR1 as SGHNT and CDR2 as YENEEA. There are 13 residues in the CDR3. V was clipped by 3 bases and J by 13 bases, with 18 bases between them. The CDR3 protein is CASSLAGAPDITF. CDR3 nucleotides: TGTGCCAGCAGCTTGGCGGGGGCTCCCGATATCACCTTC.

V is TRBV11-3 and J is TRBJ2-2; weak D call: TRBD2 (5 bases). The CDR3 runs 15 residues. Germline loops: CDR1 SGHNT, CDR2 YENEEA. The V and J ends lost 1 base and 4 bases respectively, with 10 bases between them. This CDR3 is CASSLAGSGTGELFF. The CDR3 nucleotides are TGTGCCAGCAGCTTAGCGGGGTCGGGCACCGGGGAGCTGTTTTTT.

V is TRBV19 and J is TRBJ1-1; TRBD1 might be the D (6 bases). Germline assignment: CDR1 LNHDA and CDR2 SQIVND (reference sequence). This CDR3 has 15 residues. V lost 5 bases and J lost 3, with 16 bases in between. CDR3 in amino acids: CASSPQARGHTEAFF. The CDR3 DNA reads as TGTGCCAGTAGTCCCCAGGCCAGGGGCCACACTGAAGCTTTCTTT.

V and J are TRBV6-5 and TRBJ1-5; 11 bases align to TRBD1. From germline, CDR1 is MNHEY and CDR2 SVGAGI. The CDR3 runs 15 residues. J was trimmed by 1 base and V by 8 bases; bases with no gene match: 4. In nucleotides, the CDR3 is TGTGCCAGCGGACAGGGGGCGTTAAGCAATCAGCCCCAGCATTTT. Translated, it gives CASGQGALSNQPQHF.

V is TRBV7-3 and J is TRBJ1-2, with 7 bases fitting TRBD1. Germline V gives CDR1 SGHTA, CDR2 FQGTGA. J was trimmed by 0 bases and V by 6 bases; bases with no gene match: 7. This CDR3 comprises 15 residues. Written as DNA, the CDR3 is TGTGCCAGCAGAGACTTAGGGGGCCCTAACTATGGCTACACCTTC. Protein product: CASRDLGGPNYGYTF. Combining the CDR3 with reference TRBV7-3 and TRBJ1-2 gives the whole variable domain GAGVSQTPSNKVTEKGKYVELRCDPISGHTALYWYRQSLGQGPEFLIYFQGTGAADDSGLPNDRFFAVRPEGSVSTLKIQRTERGDSAVYLCASRDLGGPNYGYTFGSGTRLTVV.

CDR3 sequence (DNA): TGTGCTAGTGGTACCCCCAGCGGGGGGCACCTGGAGCAGTACTTC. Its translation: CASGTPSGGHLEQYF. The chain employs TRBV12-5 and TRBJ2-7, with 9 bases that match TRBD2. Germline-derived CDR1 and CDR2 are LGHNT and FRNRAP. Losses at the gene ends were 5 bases for V and 7 bases for J; bases not matched to a gene: 12. The CDR3 spans 15 residues.

The chain couples TRBV7-2 to TRBJ1-1, with TRBD1 matching over 8 bases. Germline V gene sequence: CDR1 SGHTA, CDR2 FQGNSA. The CDR3 length is 16 residues. The V segment lost 4 bases and the J segment 4 bases; nucleotides outside the gene matches: 11. CDR3 sequence reads: CASSSQGAGSGTEAFF. The CDR3 region has the DNA TGTGCCAGCAGCTCTCAGGGGGCAGGGTCTGGCACTGAAGCTTTCTTT.

The chain uses TRBV6-5 and TRBJ2-5, with 8 bases fitting TRBD2. The CDR3 is 12 residues long. Germline values: CDR1 MNHEY, CDR2 SVGAGI. V trimming: 9 bases; J trimming: 4 bases; junction bases outside the gene matches: 4. In DNA form, the CDR3 reads TGTGCCAGTAGCGGGGTCGCAGAGACCCAGTACTTC. Its translation is CASSGVAETQYF.

The chain couples TRBV5-1 to TRBJ2-1; TRBD2 agrees at 7 bases. Per germline, CDR1 SGHRS and CDR2 YFSETQ. The J segment lost 8 bases and the V segment lost 4 bases, leaving 12 bases of the junction unmatched. The CDR3 contains 15 residues. CDR3 sequence (DNA): TGCGCCAGCAGCGCGGAACTAGCGAGGTCGCATGAGCAGTTCTTC. As protein: CASSAELARSHEQFF.

This rearrangement joins TRBV10-2 to TRBJ2-2; D is possibly TRBD2 (5 bases). Germline V gene lookup returns CDR1 WSHSY and CDR2 SAAADI. V was trimmed by 3 bases and J by 4 bases, leaving 12 bases between them. CDR3 length equals 15 residues. The CDR3 DNA follows: TGCGCCAGCAGTGATAAAAGCGGCTTCACCGGGGAGCTGTTTTTT. This codes for CASSDKSGFTGELFF.

The rearrangement joins TRBV10-3 to TRBJ1-2; possibly TRBD1 for D (5 bases). Trimming pared 4 bases from V and 8 bases from J, leaving 14 bases between. Germline V gene lookup returns CDR1 ENHRY and CDR2 SYGVKD. This CDR3 spans 13 amino acids. CDR3 sequence: CAISADSIGGYTF. CDR3 bases: TGTGCCATCAGTGCCGACAGCATAGGGGGCTACACCTTC.